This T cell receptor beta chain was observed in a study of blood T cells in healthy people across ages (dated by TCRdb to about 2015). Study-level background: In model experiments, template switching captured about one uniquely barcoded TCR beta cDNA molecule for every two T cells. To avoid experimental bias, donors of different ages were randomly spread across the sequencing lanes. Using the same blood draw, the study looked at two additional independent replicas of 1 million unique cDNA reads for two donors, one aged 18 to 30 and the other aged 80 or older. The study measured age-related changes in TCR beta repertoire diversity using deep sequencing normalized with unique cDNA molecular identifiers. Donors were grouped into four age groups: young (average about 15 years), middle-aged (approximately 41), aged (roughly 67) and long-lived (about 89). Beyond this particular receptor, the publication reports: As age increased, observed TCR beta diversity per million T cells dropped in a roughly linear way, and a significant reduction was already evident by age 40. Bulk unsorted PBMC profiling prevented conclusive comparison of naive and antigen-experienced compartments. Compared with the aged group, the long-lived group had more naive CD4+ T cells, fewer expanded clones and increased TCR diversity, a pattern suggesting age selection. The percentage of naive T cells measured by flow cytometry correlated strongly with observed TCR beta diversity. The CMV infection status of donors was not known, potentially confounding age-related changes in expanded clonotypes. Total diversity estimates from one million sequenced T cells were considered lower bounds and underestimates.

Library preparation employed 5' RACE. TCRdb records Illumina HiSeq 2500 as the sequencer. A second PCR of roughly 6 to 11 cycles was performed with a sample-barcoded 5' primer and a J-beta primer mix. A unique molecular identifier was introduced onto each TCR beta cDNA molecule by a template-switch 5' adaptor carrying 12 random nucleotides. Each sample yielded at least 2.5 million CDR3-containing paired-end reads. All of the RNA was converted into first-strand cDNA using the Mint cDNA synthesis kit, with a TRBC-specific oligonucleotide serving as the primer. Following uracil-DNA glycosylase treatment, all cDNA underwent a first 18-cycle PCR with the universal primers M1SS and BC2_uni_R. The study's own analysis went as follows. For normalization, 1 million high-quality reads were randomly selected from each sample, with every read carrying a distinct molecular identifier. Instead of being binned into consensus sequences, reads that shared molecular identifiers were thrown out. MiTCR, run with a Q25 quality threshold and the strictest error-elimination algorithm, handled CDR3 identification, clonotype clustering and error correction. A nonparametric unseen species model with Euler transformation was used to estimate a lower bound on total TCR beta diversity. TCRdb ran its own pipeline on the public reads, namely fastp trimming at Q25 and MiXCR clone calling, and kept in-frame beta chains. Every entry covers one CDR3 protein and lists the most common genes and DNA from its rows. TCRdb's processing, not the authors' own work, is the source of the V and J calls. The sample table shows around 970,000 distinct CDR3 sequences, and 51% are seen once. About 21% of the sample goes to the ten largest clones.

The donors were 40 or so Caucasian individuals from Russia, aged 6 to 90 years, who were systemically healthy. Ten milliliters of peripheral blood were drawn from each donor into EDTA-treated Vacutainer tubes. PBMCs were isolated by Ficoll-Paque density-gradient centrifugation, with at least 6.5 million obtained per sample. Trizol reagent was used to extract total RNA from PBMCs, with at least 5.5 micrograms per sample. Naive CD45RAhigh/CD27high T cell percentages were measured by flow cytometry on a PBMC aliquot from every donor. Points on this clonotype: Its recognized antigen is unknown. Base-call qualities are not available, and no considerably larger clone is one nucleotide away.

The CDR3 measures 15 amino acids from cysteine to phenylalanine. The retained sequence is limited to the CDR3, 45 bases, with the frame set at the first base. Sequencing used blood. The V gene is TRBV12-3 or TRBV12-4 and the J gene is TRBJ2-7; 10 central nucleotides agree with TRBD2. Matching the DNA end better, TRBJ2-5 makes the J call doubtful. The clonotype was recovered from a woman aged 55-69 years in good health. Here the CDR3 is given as CASRLFRLAGETQYF. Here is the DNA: TGTGCCAGCAGACTGTTTCGACTAGCGGGAGAGACCCAGTACTTC.